A single sample is the source of the 23 T cell receptor beta chains below, sequenced in a study of blood T cell repertoires in COVID-19. The data were produced by immunoSEQ multiplex PCR, yet TCRdb's version contains in-frame clones alone and is incomplete. The table shows more than 15,000 clones, with more than 85% occurring only once. The specimen sequenced was peripheral blood. Receptor source: a woman aged 50 to 60 with active COVID-19.

This clone was recorded a few times. The chain uses TRBV21-1 and TRBJ1-2; the listed D gene, TRBD1, was not tested against the DNA. TRBV21-1 is assigned pseudogene status. The CDR3 consists of 14 residues. This chain's CDR3 is CASSKVITGNGYTF. CDR3 coding DNA: TGTGCCAGCAGCAAAGTCATCACAGGAAATGGCTACACCTTC.

Concerning this clone: At one end, the junction sequence differs from germline, possibly due to a read error. The rearrangement uses TRBV7-7 and TRBJ2-5; 11 bases fit TRBD2. This CDR3 contains 18 residues. Per the germline V gene, CDR1 is SSHAT and CDR2 is FNYEAQ (reference sequence). For the CDR3, the DNA is TGTGCTAGCAGCTCCAGCCTAGCGGGAGGACCATACCAAGAGACCCAGTACTTC. Residues: CASSSSLAGGPYQETQYF.

The J gene is TRBJ2-1, the V gene TRBV27; 9 bases map to TRBD2. Per germline, CDR1 MNHEY and CDR2 SMNVEV (reference sequence). V lost 1 base to trimming and J lost 4 bases; unmatched junction nucleotides: 8. CDR3 length: 17 amino acids. The CDR3 nucleotides are TGTGCCAGCAGTTTATACTTACTAGCGGGCCAGTACAATGAGCAGTTCTTC. Translated, it gives CASSLYLLAGQYNEQFF.

The chain has TRBV10-3 and TRBJ2-5; D remains ambiguous. The germline CDR1 and CDR2 sequences are ENHRY and SYGVKD. With 4 bases removed from V and 1 base from J, the gap between germline ends came to 7 bases. The CDR3 is 13 residues long. CDR3 in amino acids: CAISGASQETQYF. Written as DNA, the CDR3 is TGTGCCATCAGTGGCGCTTCCCAAGAGACCCAGTACTTC.

The chain employs TRBV13 and TRBJ2-7, with D perhaps TRBD1 (6 bases). This CDR3 is 15 amino acids long. With 5 bases removed from V and 2 bases from J, the gap between germline ends came to 16 bases. Germline loops: CDR1 PRHDT, CDR2 FYEKMQ (reference sequence). Written as DNA, the CDR3 is TGTGCCAGCAGCCCAAGAACAGGGTCCCCCTACGAGCAGTACTTC. Protein product: CASSPRTGSPYEQYF.

This clone has a handful of counts. J is TRBJ1-2 and V is TRBV28; D unclear. With 5 bases removed from V and 8 bases from J, the gap between germline ends came to 12 bases. The length of the CDR3 is 12 residues. The germline CDR1 and CDR2 sequences are MDHEN and SYDVKM. CDR3 in amino acids: CASSDLRRGYTF. The CDR3 DNA is TGTGCCAGCAGTGACCTTCGGCGGGGCTACACCTTC.

V is TRBV10-2 and J is TRBJ2-7; unclear D gene. The CDR3 length is 12 residues. Trimming left V 10 bases short and J 5 bases short, with 15 bases between. The germline V gene has CDR1 WSHSY and CDR2 SAAADI. CDR3 bases: TGCGCCAACCGACGTGAGCGTGACGAGCAGTACTTC. Its protein product is CANRRERDEQYF.

V is TRBV6-1 and J is TRBJ2-1; 11 nucleotides match TRBD2. Germline loops: CDR1 MNHNS, CDR2 SASEGT. V trimming: 4 bases; J trimming: 7 bases; junction bases outside the gene matches: 15. The CDR3 is made up of 18 amino acids. The CDR3: CASSGLNLAGGPRNEQFF. The CDR3 DNA reads as TGTGCCAGCAGTGGCCTCAACTTAGCGGGAGGGCCGAGGAATGAGCAGTTCTTC.

The chain employs TRBV3-1 (or the pseudogene TRBV3-2) and TRBJ2-5; 10 bases fit TRBD2. Per the germline V gene, CDR1 is LGHDT and CDR2 is YNNKEL (reference sequence). The CDR3 covers 17 residues. The J segment lost 3 bases and the V segment lost 0 bases, leaving 7 bases of the junction unmatched. DNA for the CDR3: TGTGCCAGCAGCCAAGATAGTCGGCTAGCGGGAGAAGAGACCCAGTACTTC. It specifies CASSQDSRLAGEETQYF.

The chain uses TRBV24-1 and TRBJ1-5; the match to TRBD1 covers 9 bases. Germline V CDR1 and CDR2: KGHDR, SFDVKD. The CDR3 totals 17 residues. Unmatched junction bases numbered 7, after V lost 5 bases and J lost 0 bases. The CDR3 reads CATSASGTGFSNQPQHF. The CDR3 nucleotides read TGTGCCACCAGTGCATCCGGGACAGGGTTTAGCAATCAGCCCCAGCATTTT.

The chain links TRBV11-3 to TRBJ2-7, with TRBD2 matching over 7 bases. Trimming at V came to 6 bases and at J to 2 bases, leaving 4 bases not matched to a gene. Per germline, CDR1 SGHNT and CDR2 YENEEA. The CDR3 consists of 13 residues. The CDR3 DNA reads as TGTGCCAGCAGTGACGGGACTACCTACGAGCAGTACTTC. Encoded protein: CASSDGTTYEQYF.

V usage is TRBV27 and J usage is TRBJ2-7; 11 bases match TRBD2. This CDR3 is 14 amino acids long. Germline V gene lookup returns CDR1 MNHEY and CDR2 SMNVEV (reference sequence). Trimming removed 6 bases from V and 3 bases from J; junction bases left unmatched: 4. CDR3 loop: CASRPGLAVYEQYF. The CDR3 nucleotides are TGTGCCAGCAGGCCGGGACTAGCGGTCTACGAGCAGTACTTC.

The chain employs TRBV21-1 and TRBJ2-5; TRBD2, as called in the table, went unchecked against the DNA. TRBV21-1 is shown as a pseudogene. CDR3 size: 13 residues. CDR3 coding DNA: TGTGCCAGCAGCAAAAAAGCCGAAGAGACCCAGTACTTC. As protein: CASSKKAEETQYF.

This clone was observed a single time. The genes are TRBV18 and TRBJ2-7; maybe TRBD1 (6 bases). V was pared by 2 bases and J by 0 bases, with 11 bases between. The germline CDR1 and CDR2 sequences are KGHSH and LQKENI. The CDR3 contains 15 residues. CDR3 nucleotide sequence: TGTGCCAGCTCACCATCACAGGGCAGCTCCTACGAGCAGTACTTC. Amino acids: CASSPSQGSSYEQYF.

This sequence joins TRBV28 and TRBJ2-1; maybe TRBD1 (6 bases). The CDR3 runs 13 residues. Germline V gene lookup returns CDR1 MDHEN and CDR2 SYDVKM. With 5 bases removed from V and 7 bases from J, the gap between germline ends came to 12 bases. CDR3 coding DNA: TGTGCCAGCAGTCCCGGACAGTCGAATGAGCAGTTCTTC. Translation: CASSPGQSNEQFF.

V usage is TRBV3-1 (or the pseudogene TRBV3-2) and J usage is TRBJ1-2; the D gene is possibly TRBD1 (6 bases). Germline CDR1 reads LGHDT; CDR2 reads YNNKEL (reference sequence). V was trimmed by 2 bases and J by 4 bases, leaving 17 bases between them. This CDR3 spans 16 amino acids. The chain's CDR3 is CASSQHEAGEGYGYTF. CDR3 DNA sequence: TGTGCCAGCAGCCAACATGAGGCAGGGGAAGGCTATGGCTACACCTTC.

The V and J genes are TRBV6-5 and TRBJ2-7; 7 nucleotides line up with TRBD2. The germline V gene encodes CDR1 MNHEY and CDR2 SVGAGI. The CDR3 is made up of 14 amino acids. Trimming at V came to 6 bases and at J to 5 bases, leaving 10 bases not matched to a gene. The CDR3 bases are TGTGCCAGCAGCCCAAACGGGAGGCCCAACGAGCAGTACTTC. This sequence encodes CASSPNGRPNEQYF.

The chain couples TRBV6-1 to TRBJ1-2; weak D call: TRBD1 (6 bases). V lost 0 bases to trimming and J lost 3 bases, with 14 bases between them. The CDR3 is 16 amino acids. Germline V lookup: CDR1 MNHNS, CDR2 SASEGT. CDR3 bases: TGTGCCAGCAGTGAAGCGTTTGGTACAGGGTACTATGGCTACACCTTC. Protein product: CASSEAFGTGYYGYTF.

CDR3 region: CASRPSTFTEKLFF. The CDR3, as DNA: TGTGCCAGCCGTCCCTCCACATTTACAGAAAAACTGTTTTTT. The rearrangement links TRBV7-2 to TRBJ1-4; D ambiguous. CDR1 SGHTA and CDR2 FQGNSA come from the germline V gene. V lost 8 bases to trimming and J lost 8 bases, with 18 bases between them. CDR3 length: 14 amino acids.

The chain employs TRBV28 and TRBJ1-2; TRBD1 matches at 7 bases. The V gene's germline CDR1 is MDHEN and CDR2 SYDVKM. J gave up 0 bases and V 5 bases, and 9 bases lay outside the gene matches. The CDR3 extends over 16 amino acids. As DNA, the CDR3 is TGTGCCAGCAGTCAAGGGTCCCAGGGGGCTAACTATGGCTACACCTTC. It is translated as CASSQGSQGANYGYTF.

The table lists this clone with a count of one. This chain links TRBV2 with TRBJ1-2; 7 bases agree with TRBD1. There are 14 residues in the CDR3. Germline V CDR1 and CDR2: SNHLY, FYNNEI. V shed 3 bases, J shed 7 bases, and the junction held 8 bases outside the gene matches. The CDR3 DNA reads TGTGCCAGCAGTGATAGACAGGGCGGCCTTGGCTACACCTTC. The encoded protein is CASSDRQGGLGYTF. Variable domain in full (rest from reference TRBV2 and TRBJ1-2): EPEVTQTPSHQVTQMGQEVILRCVPISNHLYFYWYRQILGQKVEFLVSFYNNEISEKSEIFDDQFSVERPDGSNFTLKIRSTKLEDSAMYFCASSDRQGGLGYTFGSGTRLTVV.

The V and J genes are TRBV6-5 and TRBJ2-6, with D tentatively TRBD1 (6 bases). From germline, CDR1 is MNHEY and CDR2 SVGAGI. This CDR3 has 15 residues. The V end was cut by 8 bases, the J end by 0 bases, with 11 bases between. In nucleotides, the CDR3 is TGTGCCAGCCTACAGGGACACTCTGGGGCCAACGTCCTGACTTTC. It yields the protein CASLQGHSGANVLTF.

This chain links TRBV7-2 with TRBJ2-1; D gene uncertain. The CDR3 sequence is 16 residues long. The V end was cut by 4 bases, the J end by 5 bases, with 18 bases between. Germline values: CDR1 SGHTA, CDR2 FQGNSA. CDR3 amino acids: CASSSGATLYDNEQFF. The DNA of the CDR3 is TGTGCCAGCAGCTCCGGTGCGACATTATACGACAATGAGCAGTTCTTC. The entire variable domain, with the rest obtained from reference TRBV7-2 and TRBJ2-1, is as follows: GAGVSQSPSNKVTEKGKDVELRCDPISGHTALYWYRQSLGQGLEFLIYFQGNSAPDKSGLPSDRFSAERTGGSVSTLTIQRTQQEDSAVYLCASSSGATLYDNEQFFGPGTRLTVL.